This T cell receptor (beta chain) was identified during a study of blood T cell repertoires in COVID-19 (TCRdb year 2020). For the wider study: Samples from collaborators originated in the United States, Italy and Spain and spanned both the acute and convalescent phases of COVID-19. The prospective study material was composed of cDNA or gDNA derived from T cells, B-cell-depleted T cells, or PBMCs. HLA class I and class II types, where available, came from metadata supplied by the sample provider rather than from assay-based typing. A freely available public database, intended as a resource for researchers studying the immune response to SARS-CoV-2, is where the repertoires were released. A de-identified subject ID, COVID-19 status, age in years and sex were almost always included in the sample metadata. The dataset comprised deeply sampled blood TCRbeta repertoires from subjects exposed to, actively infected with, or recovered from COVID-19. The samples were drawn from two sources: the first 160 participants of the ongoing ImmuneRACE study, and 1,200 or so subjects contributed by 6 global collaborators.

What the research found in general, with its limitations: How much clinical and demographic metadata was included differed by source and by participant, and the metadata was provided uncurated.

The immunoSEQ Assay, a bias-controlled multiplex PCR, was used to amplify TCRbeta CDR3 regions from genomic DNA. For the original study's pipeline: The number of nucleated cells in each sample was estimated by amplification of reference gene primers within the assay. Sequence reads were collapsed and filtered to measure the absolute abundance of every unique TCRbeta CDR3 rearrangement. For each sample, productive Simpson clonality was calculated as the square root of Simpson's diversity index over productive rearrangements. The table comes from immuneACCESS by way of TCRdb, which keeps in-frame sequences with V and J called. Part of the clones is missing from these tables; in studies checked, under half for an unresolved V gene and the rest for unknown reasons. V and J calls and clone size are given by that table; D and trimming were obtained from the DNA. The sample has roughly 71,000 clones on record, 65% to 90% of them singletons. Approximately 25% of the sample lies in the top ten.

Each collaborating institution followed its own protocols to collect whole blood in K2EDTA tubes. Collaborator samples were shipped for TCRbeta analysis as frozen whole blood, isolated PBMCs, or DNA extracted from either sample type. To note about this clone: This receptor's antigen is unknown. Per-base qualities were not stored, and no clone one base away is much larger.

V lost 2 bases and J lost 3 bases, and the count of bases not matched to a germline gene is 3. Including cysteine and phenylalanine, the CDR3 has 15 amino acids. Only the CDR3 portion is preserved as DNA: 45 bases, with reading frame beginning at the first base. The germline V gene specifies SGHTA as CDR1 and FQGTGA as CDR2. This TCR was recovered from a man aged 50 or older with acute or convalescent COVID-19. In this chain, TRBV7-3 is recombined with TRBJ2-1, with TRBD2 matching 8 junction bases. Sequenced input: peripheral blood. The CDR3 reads CASSLAAGDYNEQFF. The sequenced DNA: TGTGCCAGCAGCTTAGCAGCGGGAGACTACAATGAGCAGTTCTTC.